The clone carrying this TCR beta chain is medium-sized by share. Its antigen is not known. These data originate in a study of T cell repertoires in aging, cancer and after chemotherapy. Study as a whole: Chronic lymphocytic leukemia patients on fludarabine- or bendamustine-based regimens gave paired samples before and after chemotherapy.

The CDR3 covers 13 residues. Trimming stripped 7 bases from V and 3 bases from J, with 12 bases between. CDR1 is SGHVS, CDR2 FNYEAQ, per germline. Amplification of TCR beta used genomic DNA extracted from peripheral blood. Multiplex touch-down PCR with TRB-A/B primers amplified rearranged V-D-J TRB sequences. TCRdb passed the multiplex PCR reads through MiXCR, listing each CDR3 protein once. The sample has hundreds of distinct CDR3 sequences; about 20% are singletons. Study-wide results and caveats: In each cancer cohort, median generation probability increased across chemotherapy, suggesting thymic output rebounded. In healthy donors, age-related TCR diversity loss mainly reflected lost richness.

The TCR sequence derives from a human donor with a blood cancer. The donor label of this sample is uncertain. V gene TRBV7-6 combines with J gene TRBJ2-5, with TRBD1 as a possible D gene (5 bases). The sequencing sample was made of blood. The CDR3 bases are TGTGCCAGCACCTCTCCCAGGGAAGAGACCCAGTACTTC. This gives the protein CASTSPREETQYF.